The entry below describes one TCR beta chain. Its antigen is unknown. Blood specimens came from baseline, cycle 4 day 1, and cycle 7 day 1. These data originate in a study of OX40 agonist ivuxolimab in advanced cancers. Study summary: Every 2 weeks, patients received ivuxolimab intravenously, dosed at 0.01 to 10 mg/kg. Findings and limits, study-wide: Some of the lowest clonal expansion was seen in partial responders at 0.1-3.0 mg/kg. Expanded clones belonging to CD8+ T cells outnumbered, on average, those of CD4+.

The repertoire was sequenced with immunoSEQ multiplex PCR; TCRdb's copy has only in-frame clones and lacks some. The sample records 55,000 to 70,000 clones, approximately 83% being singletons. V lost 5 bases and J lost 3, with 14 bases in between. The CDR3 consists of 15 residues. CDR1 is LNHDA and CDR2 is SQIVND in the germline V gene (reference sequence). The material was CD4+ or CD8+ T cells sorted from blood, obtained in a trial of the OX40 agonist ivuxolimab. V gene TRBV19 combines with J gene TRBJ1-3, with a tentative D call TRBD1 (6 bases). The receptor's source is an adult with an advanced solid tumor such as melanoma, head and neck, liver or kidney cancer. In DNA, the CDR3 is TGTGCCAGTAGTCCAGAAGGGGGTTTTGGAAACACCATATATTTT. Translated, it gives CASSPEGGFGNTIYF.